These 20 T cell receptor beta chains share one sample of origin, sequenced in a study of T cell responses to AZD1222 COVID-19 vaccine. The repertoire was sequenced with immunoSEQ multiplex PCR; TCRdb's copy has only in-frame clones and lacks some. This sample carries some 120,000 clones, 88% of them seen once, and the ten largest clones take roughly a sixth. Sequenced material: peripheral blood, taken on day 0 of MenACWY control vaccination. Source of these receptors: an adult in good health.

The chain recombines TRBV7-9 with TRBJ2-1; 15 bases fit TRBD2. The V gene's germline CDR1 is SEHNR and CDR2 FQNEAQ (reference sequence). This CDR3 spans 15 amino acids. The trim removed 5 bases at V and 7 bases at J, leaving 3 bases unmatched. CDR3 DNA sequence: TGTGCCAGCAGCCCCGGGACTAGCGGGGGGAATGAGCAGTTCTTC. Encoded protein: CASSPGTSGGNEQFF.

This chain uses TRBV29-1 with TRBJ2-1; 11 nucleotides agree with TRBD2. The germline V gene has CDR1 SQVTM and CDR2 ANQGSEA. The CDR3 length is 21 residues. V gave up 0 bases and J gave up 3 bases; unmatched junction bases: 19. CDR3 sequence reads: CSVEDLRTAGTSGWFYNEQFF. In nucleotides, the CDR3 is TGCAGCGTTGAAGATCTCAGGACAGCGGGGACTAGCGGCTGGTTCTACAATGAGCAGTTCTTC.

The rearrangement joins TRBV14 to TRBJ1-6; D ambiguous. Per the germline V gene, CDR1 is SGHDN and CDR2 is FVKESK. This CDR3 region has 12 residues. Deletions cut 1 base from V and 12 bases from J, with 7 bases between. CDR3 residues: CASSQALEPLHF. CDR3 coding DNA: TGTGCCAGCAGCCAAGCCCTCGAACCCCTCCACTTT.

The gene calls are TRBV10-2 and TRBJ2-1; 11 positions match TRBD1. J lost 6 bases, V lost 4 bases, and 5 bases had no gene match. Germline CDR1 and CDR2: WSHSY and SAAADI. The CDR3 runs 15 residues. Here the CDR3 reads CASSVGGTGGNEQFF. The CDR3 DNA is TGCGCCAGCAGTGTCGGCGGGACAGGGGGCAATGAGCAGTTCTTC.

This chain uses TRBV11-2 with TRBJ2-5; D is undetermined. Germline values: CDR1 SGHAT, CDR2 FQNNGV. V was shortened by 0 bases and J by 5 bases, with 16 bases between the two germline ends. The CDR3 consists of 16 residues. This chain's CDR3 is CASSLEWALGWETQYF. The CDR3 DNA reads as TGTGCCAGCAGCTTAGAGTGGGCCTTGGGGTGGGAGACCCAGTACTTC.

V usage is TRBV14 and J usage is TRBJ2-5, with a possible D match to TRBD2 (5 bases). CDR3 length: 13 amino acids. The germline CDR1 and CDR2 sequences are SGHDN and FVKESK. The V end lost 3 bases, the J end lost 7 bases, and 12 bases lay between the germline ends. CDR3 DNA: TGTGCCAGCAGCCACGGACTCATTGGGACCCAGTACTTC. Translating gives CASSHGLIGTQYF.

The CDR3 bases are TGTGCCAGCAGCTTAGATGGGTCTAGCGGGAGAGTGGGGGAGCTGTTTTTT. Translated, it gives CASSLDGSSGRVGELFF. This sequence joins TRBV11-2 and TRBJ2-2, with TRBD2 matching 10 bases. Germline V gene data show CDR1 as SGHAT and CDR2 as FQNNGV. V lost 0 bases and J lost 8; bases outside the gene matches: 9. The CDR3 sequence is 17 residues long. Using reference TRBV11-2 and TRBJ2-2 for the parts outside the CDR3, the full variable domain is EAGVAQSPRYKIIEKRQSVAFWCNPISGHATLYWYQQILGQGPKLLIQFQNNGVVDDSQLPKDRFSAERLKGVDSTLKIQPAKLEDSAVYLCASSLDGSSGRVGELFFGEGSRLTVL.

The rearrangement links TRBV2 to TRBJ1-2; 7 nucleotides agree with TRBD1. Germline values: CDR1 SNHLY, CDR2 FYNNEI. Trimming took 10 bases from V and 4 from J; bases not matched to a gene: 9. The CDR3 length is 13 residues. This chain's CDR3 is CAIKDRSVYGYTF. The CDR3 DNA reads TGTGCCATCAAGGACAGGAGCGTCTATGGCTACACCTTC.

The CDR3 region has the DNA TGTGCCACCAGAAAACAGGGGCGAGAGACCCAGTACTTC. Its protein is CATRKQGRETQYF. This sequence joins TRBV15 and TRBJ2-5, with TRBD1 matching 7 bases. V shed 6 bases and J 4 bases; nucleotides not matched to a gene: 5. Per germline, CDR1 LNHNV and CDR2 YYDKDF (reference sequence). This CDR3 has 13 amino acids.

CDR3 sequence: CASSPTHSTDTQYF. As DNA, the CDR3 is TGTGCCAGTAGTCCAACTCATAGCACAGATACGCAGTATTTT. The chain links TRBV19 to TRBJ2-3; D unclear. In germline, CDR1 is LNHDA, CDR2 SQIVND (reference sequence). The V end lost 5 bases, the J end lost 0 bases, and 9 bases lay between the germline ends. This CDR3 is built from 14 residues.

The rearrangement links TRBV3-1 (or the pseudogene TRBV3-2) to TRBJ2-3; no reliable D call. The V and J ends lost 5 bases and 5 bases respectively, with 11 bases between them. CDR3 size: 13 residues. The germline V gene encodes CDR1 LGHDT and CDR2 YNNKEL (reference sequence). The CDR3 reads CASSKLTGDTQYF. The CDR3 nucleotides read TGTGCCAGCAGCAAGCTAACGGGAGATACGCAGTATTTT.

The chain carries TRBV19 and TRBJ1-2, with unresolved D. This CDR3 region has 16 residues. Trimming removed 3 bases from V and 0 bases from J, with 14 bases in between. Per the germline V gene, CDR1 is LNHDA and CDR2 is SQIVND (reference sequence). The CDR3 DNA is TGTGCCAGTAGTATCCCGGTTATTGCTACTAACTATGGCTACACCTTC. The encoded protein is CASSIPVIATNYGYTF. Full variable domain (remainder filled in from reference TRBV19 and TRBJ1-2): DGGITQSPKYLFRKEGQNVTLSCEQNLNHDAMYWYRQDPGQGLRLIYYSQIVNDFQKGDIAEGYSVSREKKESFPLTVTSAQKNPTAFYLCASSIPVIATNYGYTFGSGTRLTVV.

The chain carries TRBV28 and TRBJ1-4, with D uncertain. Trimming removed 3 bases at V and 8 bases at J, with 16 bases between. CDR3 length: 15 amino acids. The V gene's germline CDR1 is MDHEN and CDR2 SYDVKM. The CDR3, as DNA: TGTGCCAGCAGTTTTGGGAGGGCGTGGATCGAAAAACTGTTTTTT. Its protein product is CASSFGRAWIEKLFF.

This rearrangement joins TRBV5-4 to TRBJ1-2; the D gene is possibly TRBD1 (5 bases). Germline CDR1 is SGHNT and CDR2 is YYREEE (reference sequence). V shed 0 bases and J shed 7 bases, with 13 bases lying between them. This CDR3 has 14 amino acids. The CDR3: CASSLVQEFSGYTF. The CDR3 DNA reads as TGTGCCAGCAGCTTGGTACAGGAATTCTCTGGCTACACCTTC.

V usage is TRBV6-5 and J usage is TRBJ2-7; 8 bases match TRBD2. This CDR3 has 14 residues. V was pared by 6 bases and J by 1 base, with 5 bases of the junction left unmatched. CDR1 is MNHEY and CDR2 is SVGAGI in the germline V gene. CDR3 DNA sequence: TGTGCCAGCAGCCAGACTAGCGCTTCCTACGAGCAGTACTTC. Protein sequence: CASSQTSASYEQYF.

V is TRBV20-1 and J is TRBJ1-5; no firm D call. V dropped 3 bases and J dropped 4 bases, with 4 bases sitting between them. The CDR3 contains 11 residues. In germline, CDR1 is DFQATT, CDR2 SNEGSKA (reference sequence). CDR3 nucleotide sequence: TGCAGTGCTAGTTTGAATCAGCCCCAGCATTTT. Its protein is CSASLNQPQHF.

The V and J genes are TRBV27 and TRBJ2-7; TRBD1 is a possible D gene (6 bases). The CDR3 spans 13 residues. Germline CDR1 MNHEY, CDR2 SMNVEV (reference sequence). Trimming removed 6 bases from V and 7 bases from J, with 16 bases in between. CDR3 DNA sequence: TGTGCCAGCAGGTCCAGGGGAAACTGGGAGCAGTACTTC. Encoded protein: CASRSRGNWEQYF.

The table lists this clone with a few counts. This CDR3 reads CASSQEAGGSPLHF. The CDR3 DNA reads as TGTGCCAGCAGCCAAGAAGCGGGAGGCTCACCCCTCCACTTT. The chain joins TRBV14 to TRBJ1-6; no clear D. Germline V gene lookup returns CDR1 SGHDN and CDR2 FVKESK. CDR3 length: 14 residues. Trimming shortened V by 0 bases and J by 10 bases, and 10 bases separated the two germline ends.

V and J are TRBV5-1 and TRBJ2-1; D possibly corresponds to TRBD2 (6 bases). CDR1 is SGHRS, CDR2 YFSETQ, per germline. Trimming removed 0 bases at V and 5 bases at J, with 15 bases between. This CDR3 comprises 16 residues. The DNA of the CDR3 is TGCGCCAGCAGCTTGGCCGGGGGTACCCCTAACAATGAGCAGTTCTTC. Its translation: CASSLAGGTPNNEQFF.

The chain couples TRBV11-1 to TRBJ2-7; D not certain. CDR1 and CDR2 (germline): SGHAT, FQDESV (reference sequence). There are 14 residues in the CDR3. V dropped 5 bases and J dropped 7 bases, with 18 bases sitting between them. CDR3 residues: CASSPPGFHREQYF. As DNA, the CDR3 is TGTGCCAGCAGCCCTCCGGGCTTCCATAGAGAGCAGTACTTC.